These 22 T cell receptor beta chains were sequenced from one sample in a study of blood T cell repertoires in COVID-19 (dated by TCRdb to the early 2020s). The library was made by the immunoSEQ multiplex PCR assay. In TCRdb, the immuneACCESS table is reduced to in-frame sequences with V and J assigned. These tables do not hold every clone; where another copy was compared, an unresolved V gene accounts for under half, and the others remain unexplained. In all, the sample holds a few hundred thousand clones, and roughly 90% of those were seen once. Together, the top ten hold approximately 10% of the sample. Sequenced sample: PBMCs or T cells enriched from blood (not recorded which). The receptors originated from a man aged 18-30 years with acute COVID-19.

The J gene is TRBJ2-1, the V gene TRBV5-4, with TRBD2 matching over 11 bases. CDR3 length: 18 amino acids. Per the germline V gene, CDR1 is SGHNT and CDR2 is YYREEE (reference sequence). The V and J ends lost 0 bases and 7 bases, in that order; junction bases with no gene match: 12. CDR3 sequence: CASSLGHSGRVVFNEQFF. CDR3 DNA: TGTGCCAGCAGCTTGGGACATAGCGGGAGGGTAGTCTTTAATGAGCAGTTCTTC.

The rearrangement joins TRBV7-9 to TRBJ2-5; the match to TRBD2 covers 9 bases. This CDR3 spans 14 amino acids. Germline assignment: CDR1 SEHNR and CDR2 FQNEAQ (reference sequence). J lost 3 bases, V lost 5 bases, and 4 bases had no gene match. CDR3: CASSPRLAEETQYF. As DNA, the CDR3 is TGTGCCAGCAGCCCCCGACTAGCGGAAGAGACCCAGTACTTC.

The rearrangement uses TRBV4-3 and TRBJ1-3; no clear D. The germline V gene encodes CDR1 LGHNA and CDR2 YSLEER. The CDR3 contains 15 residues. The V and J ends lost 2 bases and 0 bases respectively, with 8 bases between them. CDR3 loop: CASSQTVSSGNTIYF. CDR3 nucleotide sequence: TGCGCCAGCAGCCAAACGGTGAGCTCTGGAAACACCATATATTTT.

This chain links TRBV25-1 with TRBJ2-1; a possible D gene is TRBD2 (5 bases). Per the germline V gene, CDR1 is MGHDK and CDR2 is SYGVNS. This CDR3 region has 14 residues. V was clipped by 3 bases and J by 5 bases, with 11 bases between them. For the CDR3, the DNA is TGTGCCAGCAGTGATTACCTGGAGGACAATGAGCAGTTCTTC. This gives the protein CASSDYLEDNEQFF.

The chain combines TRBV28 with TRBJ2-3; 11 bases match TRBD1. V lost 1 base, J lost 11 bases, and 8 bases stayed unmatched. The CDR3 has 15 residues. The germline CDR1 and CDR2 sequences are MDHEN and SYDVKM. This CDR3 is CASSLSDRGLVGQYF. CDR3 coding DNA: TGTGCCAGCAGTTTATCGGACAGGGGGCTAGTAGGGCAGTATTTT.

This chain links TRBV11-3 with TRBJ2-1; the match to TRBD2 covers 12 bases. The CDR3 runs to 18 residues. The germline V gene encodes CDR1 SGHNT and CDR2 YENEEA. The trim removed 0 bases at V and 7 bases at J, leaving 10 bases unmatched. The CDR3 coding sequence is TGTGCCAGCAGCTTAGAAGGCCTAGCGGGAGGGCCAGAAAATGAGCAGTTCTTC. Translating gives CASSLEGLAGGPENEQFF.

The chain couples TRBV3-1 (or the pseudogene TRBV3-2) to TRBJ2-2; 10 bases are shared with TRBD2. The V segment lost 0 bases and the J segment 4 bases; nucleotides outside the gene matches: 17. The CDR3 is 21 amino acids. The germline CDR1 and CDR2 sequences are LGHDT and YNNKEL (reference sequence). The CDR3 spells CASSQDIRLAGDRGGTGELFF. The CDR3 region has the DNA TGTGCCAGCAGCCAAGACATTCGGCTAGCGGGAGATCGAGGGGGCACCGGGGAGCTGTTTTTT.

This sequence joins TRBV9 and TRBJ2-7, with 8 positions matching TRBD1. The V segment lost 5 bases and the J segment 4 bases; nucleotides outside the gene matches: 20. The CDR3 contains 18 residues. Per germline, CDR1 SGDLS and CDR2 YYNGEE. CDR3 protein: CASRESGTGILHVYEQYF. The CDR3 DNA is TGTGCCAGCAGAGAGTCCGGGACAGGCATACTCCATGTGTACGAGCAGTACTTC.

The rearrangement joins TRBV28 to TRBJ1-4, with D uncertain. V lost 6 bases to trimming and J lost 3 bases, with 17 bases between them. The germline V gene encodes CDR1 MDHEN and CDR2 SYDVKM. The CDR3 spans 16 residues. The CDR3 here is CASSPSPAGANEKLFF. The CDR3 coding sequence is TGTGCCAGCAGCCCTAGTCCCGCGGGTGCTAATGAAAAACTGTTTTTT.

The CDR3 is CASSLQGRPGDEQYF. The CDR3 nucleotides are TGTGCCAGCAGCTTACAGGGGAGGCCAGGGGACGAGCAGTACTTC. The V and J genes are TRBV25-1 and TRBJ2-7, with a possible D match to TRBD1 (7 bases). CDR1 MGHDK and CDR2 SYGVNS come from the germline V gene. V was cut by 6 bases and J by 5 bases, with 20 bases left in between. This CDR3 spans 15 amino acids.

In its sample, this clone was seen once. This chain connects TRBV4-3 to TRBJ1-5; D remains unclear. Germline V gene data show CDR1 as LGHNA and CDR2 as YSLEER. CDR3 size: 15 residues. Trimming stripped 3 bases from V and 0 bases from J, with 9 bases between. The CDR3 region has the DNA TGCGCCAGCAGCCAGGCTCAGAATAGCAATCAGCCCCAGCATTTT. Translated: CASSQAQNSNQPQHF.

The genes are TRBV7-2 and TRBJ2-7; D is uncertain. With 4 bases removed from V and 4 bases from J, the gap between germline ends came to 8 bases. Germline V CDR1 and CDR2: SGHTA, FQGNSA. The CDR3 sequence is 12 residues long. CDR3 bases: TGTGCCAGCAGCTACGACAAATACGAGCAGTACTTC. Translation gives CASSYDKYEQYF. Complete variable domain (other parts from reference TRBV7-2 and TRBJ2-7): GAGVSQSPSNKVTEKGKDVELRCDPISGHTALYWYRQSLGQGLEFLIYFQGNSAPDKSGLPSDRFSAERTGGSVSTLTIQRTQQEDSAVYLCASSYDKYEQYFGPGTRLTVT.

The gene calls are TRBV4-2 and TRBJ2-1; TRBD2 matches at 9 bases. CDR1 is LGHNA, CDR2 YNFKEQ, per germline. Losses at the gene ends were 0 bases for V and 7 bases for J; bases not matched to a gene: 7. The CDR3 totals 16 residues. CDR3 region: CASSQDAGGPTNEQFF. CDR3 DNA: TGTGCCAGCAGCCAAGACGCGGGAGGGCCGACGAATGAGCAGTTCTTC.

The chain combines TRBV9 with TRBJ2-5, with 11 bases that match TRBD2. CDR1 and CDR2 from the germline V gene are SGDLS and YYNGEE. The CDR3 consists of 17 residues. With V trimmed by 3 bases and J by 2 bases, 9 bases remained unmatched. CDR3 nucleotide sequence: TGTGCCAGCAGCGCTAAGCGGGTAGCGGGAGGGCAAGAGACCCAGTACTTC. Translating gives CASSAKRVAGGQETQYF.

The rearrangement uses TRBV5-6 and TRBJ2-4; perhaps TRBD2 as D (5 bases). The V gene's germline CDR1 is SGHDT and CDR2 YYEEEE. With 3 bases removed from V and 5 bases from J, the gap between germline ends came to 12 bases. The CDR3 sequence is 14 residues long. The CDR3 DNA follows: TGTGCCAGCAGCTCCGGAGCCGGGGAAAACATTCAGTACTTC. It specifies CASSSGAGENIQYF.

The rearrangement joins TRBV3-1 (or the pseudogene TRBV3-2) to TRBJ1-4, with 9 bases that match TRBD1. Germline loops: CDR1 LGHDT, CDR2 YNNKEL (reference sequence). This CDR3 is built from 16 residues. The V segment lost 0 bases and the J segment 8 bases; nucleotides outside the gene matches: 7. CDR3 sequence reads: CASSQDSGTGREKLFF. The CDR3 coding sequence is TGTGCCAGCAGCCAAGATTCGGGGACAGGGAGGGAAAAACTGTTTTTT.

In its sample, this clone was seen a few times. The CDR3 spells CASSLSGDYYNEQFF. In DNA form, the CDR3 reads TGTGCCAGCAGCCTTAGCGGAGACTACTACAATGAGCAGTTCTTC. The chain carries TRBV5-4 and TRBJ2-1; D may be TRBD2 (6 bases). This CDR3 region has 15 residues. Germline V gives CDR1 SGHNT, CDR2 YYREEE (reference sequence). Deletions cut 4 bases from V and 3 bases from J, with 14 bases between.

The chain employs TRBV6-6 and TRBJ1-2; 10 bases map to TRBD1. The CDR3 is made up of 14 amino acids. V dropped 2 bases and J dropped 12; count of bases not matched to a gene: 9. Germline V gene data show CDR1 as MNHNY and CDR2 as SVGAGI (reference sequence). The CDR3: CASSYLTGQGLDTF. The CDR3 bases are TGTGCCAGCAGTTACCTTACGGGACAGGGGCTGGACACCTTC.

The chain is built from TRBV7-9 and TRBJ1-2; perhaps TRBD1 as D (6 bases). The germline V and J ends were trimmed by 6 bases and 4 bases, with 15 bases remaining between them. Germline-derived CDR1 and CDR2 are SEHNR and FQNEAQ (reference sequence). This CDR3 region has 14 residues. The CDR3 protein is CASSSSMGAYGYTF. The CDR3, as DNA: TGTGCCAGCAGTTCTTCAATGGGGGCCTATGGCTACACCTTC.

This clone was seen more than once but under ten times. V usage is TRBV28 and J usage is TRBJ1-5; D call uncertain. The CDR3 is made up of 18 amino acids. Between the trimmed V and J ends, which lost 6 bases and 5 bases, there was a span of 26 bases. The germline V gene encodes CDR1 MDHEN and CDR2 SYDVKM. CDR3 sequence: CASSLMFPRSSYDQPQHF. CDR3 sequence (DNA): TGTGCCAGCAGCCTTATGTTCCCCCGGAGCAGTTACGATCAGCCCCAGCATTTT.

The chain carries TRBV12-3 or TRBV12-4 and TRBJ1-3; no definite D call. V dropped 5 bases and J dropped 8 bases, with 7 bases sitting between them. This CDR3 spans 11 amino acids. The CDR3 is CASSRVDTIYF. In nucleotides, the CDR3 is TGTGCCAGCAGTCGAGTAGACACCATATATTTT.

The chain combines TRBV19 with TRBJ2-1; the D gene is possibly TRBD2 (6 bases). The CDR3 covers 14 residues. Deletions cut 4 bases from V and 3 bases from J, with 10 bases between. CDR1 and CDR2 from the germline V gene are LNHDA and SQIVND (reference sequence). Written as DNA, the CDR3 is TGTGCCAGTAGTAGGACGGGAGACTACAATGAGCAGTTCTTC. This translates into CASSRTGDYNEQFF.